This TCR beta chain appears in the sequencing data of a study of blood T cell repertoires in COVID-19. As for the study in general: Acute and convalescent COVID-19 specimens originated in the United States, Italy and Spain. PBMCs, B-cell-depleted T cells, or T cells were the source of the cDNA or gDNA that made up the material.

In the original analysis: Amplifying reference gene primers gave estimates of nucleated cell counts. Profiled with immunoSEQ multiplex PCR; TCRdb holds only in-frame clones, not every one. The V and J calls and clone size are taken from that table; D and trimming were inferred from the DNA. In the table there are about 58,000 clones, roughly 90% of which are singletons. This clone was counted once. Sequencing was performed on peripheral blood. The receptor comes from a woman aged 55-69 years with active COVID-19.

The CDR3 reads CASSRDRNYGYTF. In DNA, the CDR3 is TGTGCCAGCTCACGGGACAGGAATTATGGCTACACCTTC. The chain couples TRBV18 to TRBJ1-2, with TRBD1 identical over 8 bases. J was trimmed by 5 bases and V by 4 bases; bases with no gene match: 3. Germline loops: CDR1 KGHSH, CDR2 LQKENI. The CDR3 sequence is 13 residues long.